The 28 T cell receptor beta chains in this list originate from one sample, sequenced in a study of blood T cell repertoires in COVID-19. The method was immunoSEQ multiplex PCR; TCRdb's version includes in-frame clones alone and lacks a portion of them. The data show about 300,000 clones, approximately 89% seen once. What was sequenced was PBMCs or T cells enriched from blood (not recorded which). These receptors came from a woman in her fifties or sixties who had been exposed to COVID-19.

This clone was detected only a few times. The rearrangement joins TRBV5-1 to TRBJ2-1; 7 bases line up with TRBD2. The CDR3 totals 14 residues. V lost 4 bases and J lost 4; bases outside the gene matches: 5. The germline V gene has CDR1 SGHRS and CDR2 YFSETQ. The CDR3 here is CASSVSGDYNEQFF. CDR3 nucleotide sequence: TGCGCCAGCAGCGTCAGCGGGGATTACAATGAGCAGTTCTTC.

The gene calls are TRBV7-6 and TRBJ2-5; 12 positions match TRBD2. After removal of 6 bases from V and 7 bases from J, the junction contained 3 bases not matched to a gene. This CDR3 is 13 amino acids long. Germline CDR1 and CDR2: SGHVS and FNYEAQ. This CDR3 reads CASSPLAGGTQYF. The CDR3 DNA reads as TGTGCCAGCAGTCCACTAGCGGGGGGGACCCAGTACTTC.

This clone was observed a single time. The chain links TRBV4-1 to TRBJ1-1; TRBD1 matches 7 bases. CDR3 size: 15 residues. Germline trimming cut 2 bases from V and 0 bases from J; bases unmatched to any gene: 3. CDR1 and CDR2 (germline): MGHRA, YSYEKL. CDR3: CASSQTGALNTEAFF. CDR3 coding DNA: TGCGCCAGCAGCCAAACAGGGGCCTTGAACACTGAAGCTTTCTTT.

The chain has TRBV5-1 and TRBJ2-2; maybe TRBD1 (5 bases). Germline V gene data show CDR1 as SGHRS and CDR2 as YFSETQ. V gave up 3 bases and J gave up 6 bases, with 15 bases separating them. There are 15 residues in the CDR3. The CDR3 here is CASSYGAVSAGELFF. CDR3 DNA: TGCGCCAGCAGCTATGGGGCCGTATCTGCCGGGGAGCTGTTTTTT.

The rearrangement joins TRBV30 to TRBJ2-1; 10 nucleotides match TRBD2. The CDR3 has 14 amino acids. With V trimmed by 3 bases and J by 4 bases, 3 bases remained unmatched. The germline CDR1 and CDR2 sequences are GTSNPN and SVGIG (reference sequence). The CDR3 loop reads CAWRASGGYNEQFF. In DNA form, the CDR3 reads TGTGCCTGGAGGGCTAGCGGGGGATACAATGAGCAGTTCTTC.

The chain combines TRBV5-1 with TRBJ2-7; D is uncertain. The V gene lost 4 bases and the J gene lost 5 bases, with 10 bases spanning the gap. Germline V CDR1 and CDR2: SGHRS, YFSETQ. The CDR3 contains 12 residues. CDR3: CASSLNNNEQYF. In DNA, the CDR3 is TGCGCCAGCAGCCTCAACAATAACGAGCAGTACTTC.

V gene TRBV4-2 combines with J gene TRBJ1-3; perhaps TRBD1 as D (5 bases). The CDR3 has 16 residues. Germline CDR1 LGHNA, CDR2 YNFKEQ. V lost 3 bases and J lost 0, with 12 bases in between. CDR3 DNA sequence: TGTGCCAGCAGCCATACACTGGGACTCTCTGGAAACACCATATATTTT. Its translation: CASSHTLGLSGNTIYF.

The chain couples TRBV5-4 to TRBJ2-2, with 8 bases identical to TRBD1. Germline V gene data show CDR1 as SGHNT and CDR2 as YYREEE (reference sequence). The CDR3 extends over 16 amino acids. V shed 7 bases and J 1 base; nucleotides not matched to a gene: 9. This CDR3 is CASLDRGQGNTGELFF. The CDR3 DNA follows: TGTGCCAGCCTCGACAGAGGACAGGGGAACACCGGGGAGCTGTTTTTT.

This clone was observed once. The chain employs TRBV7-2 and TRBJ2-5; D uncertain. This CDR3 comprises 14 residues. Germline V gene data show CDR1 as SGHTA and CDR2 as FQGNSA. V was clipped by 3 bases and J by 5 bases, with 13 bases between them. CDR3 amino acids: CASSLLASPETQYF. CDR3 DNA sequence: TGTGCCAGCAGCTTGCTCGCAAGCCCCGAGACCCAGTACTTC.

The CDR3 here is CASSFGGTGEKLFF. The CDR3 bases are TGTGCCAGCAGCTTCGGCGGGACCGGGGAAAAACTGTTTTTT. The chain carries TRBV7-6 and TRBJ1-4; perhaps TRBD1 as D (5 bases). CDR1 is SGHVS and CDR2 is FNYEAQ in the germline V gene. The CDR3 sequence is 14 residues long. V lost 3 bases and J 8 bases, leaving 13 bases between the germline ends.

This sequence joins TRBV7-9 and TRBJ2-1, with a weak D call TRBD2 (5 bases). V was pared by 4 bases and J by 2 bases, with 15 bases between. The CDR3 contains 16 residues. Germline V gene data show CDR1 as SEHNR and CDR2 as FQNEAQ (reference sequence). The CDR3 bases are TGTGCCAGCAGCTCCTCTAGAGGGTCGGCCTACAATGAGCAGTTCTTC. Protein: CASSSSRGSAYNEQFF.

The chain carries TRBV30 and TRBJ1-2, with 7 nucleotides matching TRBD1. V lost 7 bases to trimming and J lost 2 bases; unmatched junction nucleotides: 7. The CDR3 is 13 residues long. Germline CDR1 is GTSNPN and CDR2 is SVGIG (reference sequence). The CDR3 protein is CAFEGQTNYGYTF. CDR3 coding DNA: TGTGCCTTTGAGGGACAGACGAACTATGGCTACACCTTC.

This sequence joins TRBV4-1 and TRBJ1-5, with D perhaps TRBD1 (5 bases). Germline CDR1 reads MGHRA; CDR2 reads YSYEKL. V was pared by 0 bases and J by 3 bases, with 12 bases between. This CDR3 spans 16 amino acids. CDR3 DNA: TGCGCCAGCAGCCAAGAGGGCGGGACGCTCAATCAGCCCCAGCATTTT. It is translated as CASSQEGGTLNQPQHF.

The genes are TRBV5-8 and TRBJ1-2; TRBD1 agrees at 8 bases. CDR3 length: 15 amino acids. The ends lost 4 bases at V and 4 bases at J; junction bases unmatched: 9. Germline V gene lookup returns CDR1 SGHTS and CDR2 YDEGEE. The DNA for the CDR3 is TGTGCCAGCAGCCTCCCTCAGGGGGCCTTCTATGGCTACACCTTC. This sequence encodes CASSLPQGAFYGYTF.

The CDR3 region has the DNA TGTGCCAGCAGCTTAGGGCAGGGAACCGTGGCCAAAAACATTCAGTACTTC. This codes for CASSLGQGTVAKNIQYF. This chain links TRBV5-4 with TRBJ2-4; D is possibly TRBD1 (5 bases). Trimming removed 2 bases from V and 1 base from J, with 16 bases in between. Per the germline V gene, CDR1 is SGHNT and CDR2 is YYREEE (reference sequence). The CDR3 extends over 17 amino acids. The full variable domain, rest sourced from reference TRBV5-4 and TRBJ2-4, is ETGVTQSPTHLIKTRGQQVTLRCSSQSGHNTVSWYQQALGQGPQFIFQYYREEENGRGNFPPRFSGLQFPNYSSELNVNALELDDSALYLCASSLGQGTVAKNIQYFGAGTRLSVL.

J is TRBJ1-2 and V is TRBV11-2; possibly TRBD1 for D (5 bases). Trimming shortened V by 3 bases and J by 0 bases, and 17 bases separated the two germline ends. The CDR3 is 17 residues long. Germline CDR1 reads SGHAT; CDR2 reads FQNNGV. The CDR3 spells CASSFPITATANYGYTF. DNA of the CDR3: TGTGCCAGCAGCTTTCCGATAACCGCGACAGCTAACTATGGCTACACCTTC. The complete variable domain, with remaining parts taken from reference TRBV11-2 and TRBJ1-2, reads EAGVAQSPRYKIIEKRQSVAFWCNPISGHATLYWYQQILGQGPKLLIQFQNNGVVDDSQLPKDRFSAERLKGVDSTLKIQPAKLEDSAVYLCASSFPITATANYGYTFGSGTRLTVV.

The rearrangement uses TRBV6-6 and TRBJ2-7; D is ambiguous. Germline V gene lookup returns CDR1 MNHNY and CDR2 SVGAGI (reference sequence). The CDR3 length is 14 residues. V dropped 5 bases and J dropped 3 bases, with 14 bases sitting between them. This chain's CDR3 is CASSTQPGFYEQYF. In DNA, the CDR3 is TGTGCCAGCAGTACCCAACCCGGGTTCTACGAGCAGTACTTC.

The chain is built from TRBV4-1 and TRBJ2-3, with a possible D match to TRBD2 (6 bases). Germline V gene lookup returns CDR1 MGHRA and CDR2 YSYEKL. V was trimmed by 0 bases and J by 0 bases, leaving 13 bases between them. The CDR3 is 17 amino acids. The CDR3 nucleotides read TGCGCCAGCAGCCAAGAAGGGCGGGGAAGTAGCACAGATACGCAGTATTTT. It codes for CASSQEGRGSSTDTQYF.

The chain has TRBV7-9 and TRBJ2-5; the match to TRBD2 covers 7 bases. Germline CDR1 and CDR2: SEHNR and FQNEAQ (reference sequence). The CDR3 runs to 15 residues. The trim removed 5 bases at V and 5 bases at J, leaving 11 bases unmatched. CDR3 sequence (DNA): TGTGCCAGCAGCCGCCCCGGGGGGAGGGAGGAGACCCAGTACTTC. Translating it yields CASSRPGGREETQYF.

CDR3 in DNA: TGTGCCAGCAGCCAGCTTACAGGGGTTAACTATGGCTACACCTTC. It translates to CASSQLTGVNYGYTF. The chain recombines TRBV3-1 (or the pseudogene TRBV3-2) with TRBJ1-2; 7 bases line up with TRBD1. There are 15 residues in the CDR3. The trim removed 3 bases at V and 1 base at J, leaving 5 bases unmatched. Germline V gene data show CDR1 as LGHDT and CDR2 as YNNKEL (reference sequence).

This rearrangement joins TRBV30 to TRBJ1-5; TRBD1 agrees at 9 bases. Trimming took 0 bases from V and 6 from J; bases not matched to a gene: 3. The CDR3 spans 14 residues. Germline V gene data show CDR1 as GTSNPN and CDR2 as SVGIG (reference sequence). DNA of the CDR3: TGTGCCTGGAGTGTGGGACAGGGCGCTCAGCCCCAGCATTTT. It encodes CAWSVGQGAQPQHF.

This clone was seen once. DNA for the CDR3: TGTGCCAGCAGCGTATACGGCGGGGCCTTGACAGATACGCAGTATTTT. Encoded protein: CASSVYGGALTDTQYF. The chain combines TRBV9 with TRBJ2-3; TRBD2 is a possible D gene (6 bases). CDR1 and CDR2 from the germline V gene are SGDLS and YYNGEE. The germline V and J ends were trimmed by 1 base and 3 bases, with 15 bases remaining between them. The CDR3 spans 16 residues.

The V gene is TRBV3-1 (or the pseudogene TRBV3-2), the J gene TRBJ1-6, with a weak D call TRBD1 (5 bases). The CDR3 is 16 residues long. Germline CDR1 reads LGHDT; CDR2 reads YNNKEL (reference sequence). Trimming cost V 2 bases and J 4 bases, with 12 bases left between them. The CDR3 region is CASSQSGGSYNSPLHF. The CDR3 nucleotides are TGTGCCAGCAGCCAAAGCGGGGGAAGTTATAATTCACCCCTCCACTTT.

The CDR3 DNA reads as TGTGCCAGCAGCTCGGGACAGGGCGGGACCGGGGAGCTGTTTTTT. Its protein is CASSSGQGGTGELFF. The chain recombines TRBV7-9 with TRBJ2-2; 9 bases align to TRBD1. This CDR3 region has 15 residues. The V gene's germline CDR1 is SEHNR and CDR2 FQNEAQ (reference sequence). With V trimmed by 4 bases and J by 5 bases, 5 bases remained unmatched.

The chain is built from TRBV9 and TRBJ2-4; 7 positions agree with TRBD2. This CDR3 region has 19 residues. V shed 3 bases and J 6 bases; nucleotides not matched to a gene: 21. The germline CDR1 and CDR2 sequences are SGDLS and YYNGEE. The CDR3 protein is CASSAIRGSGAPPGNIQYF. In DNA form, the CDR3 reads TGTGCCAGCAGCGCGATACGTGGCAGCGGGGCCCCTCCGGGAAACATTCAGTACTTC.

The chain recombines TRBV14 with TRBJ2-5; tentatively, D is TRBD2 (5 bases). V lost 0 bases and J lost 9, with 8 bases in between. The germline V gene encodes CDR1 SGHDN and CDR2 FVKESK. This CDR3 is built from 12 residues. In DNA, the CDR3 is TGTGCCAGCAGCCAAGAGGGGAGTCCCCAGTACTTC. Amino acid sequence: CASSQEGSPQYF. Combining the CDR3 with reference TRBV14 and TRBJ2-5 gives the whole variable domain EAGVTQFPSHSVIEKGQTVTLRCDPISGHDNLYWYRRVMGKEIKFLLHFVKESKQDESGMPNNRFLAERTGGTYSTLKVQPAELEDSGVYFCASSQEGSPQYFGPGTRLLVL.

DNA for the CDR3: TGTGCCAGCAGCTTGGGGGACAACAGACACGAGCAGTACTTC. It specifies CASSLGDNRHEQYF. The rearrangement links TRBV5-4 to TRBJ2-7; TRBD1 is a possible D gene (6 bases). V was pared by 0 bases and J by 5 bases, with 12 bases between. This CDR3 contains 14 residues. Per the germline V gene, CDR1 is SGHNT and CDR2 is YYREEE (reference sequence).

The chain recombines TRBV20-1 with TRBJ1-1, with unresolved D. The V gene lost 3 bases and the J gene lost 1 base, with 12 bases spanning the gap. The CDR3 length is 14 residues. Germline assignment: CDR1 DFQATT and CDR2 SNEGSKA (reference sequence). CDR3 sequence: CSASFGSGNTEAFF. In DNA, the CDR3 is TGCAGTGCTAGTTTCGGCAGCGGGAACACTGAAGCTTTCTTT.